This T cell receptor beta chain was retrieved from a study of T cells in Graves' hyperthyroidism and ophthalmopathy. CDR1 and CDR2 from the germline V gene are LNHDA and SQIVND (reference sequence). The CDR3 is 15 amino acids. The trim removed 3 bases at V and 8 bases at J, leaving 8 bases unmatched. Amplification targeted TCR beta CDR3 regions from RNA transcripts. First-round RT-PCR with HTBI primers amplified the TCR CDR3 region. TCRdb used MiXCR to reprocess the multiplex PCR reads, holding one entry per CDR3 protein. The table records hundreds of thousands of distinct CDR3 sequences, approximately 15% of them present only once.

The sequence derives from a woman under 30 with Graves' hyperthyroidism. Material: blood. The V and J genes are TRBV19 and TRBJ1-4, with 8 bases aligning to TRBD1. In DNA, the CDR3 is TGTGCCAGTAGTATCTACAGGGGGTCGCAAGAAAAACTGTTTTTT. As protein: CASSIYRGSQEKLFF.